This T cell receptor (beta chain) was obtained from a study of T cells in Graves' hyperthyroidism and ophthalmopathy. Broader study findings: In simple terms, a model built on 13 V-J features told ophthalmopathy apart from stable hyperthyroidism.

Based on clinical symptoms, serum thyroxine and TRAb, thyroid ultrasound and orbital computed tomography, diagnoses were reached. Fresh peripheral blood, 10 ml, was the source of the PBMCs. The CDR3 runs to 15 residues. With 6 bases removed from V and 0 bases from J, the gap between germline ends came to 12 bases. Germline V CDR1 and CDR2: MDHEN, SYDVKM. Amplified TCR beta CDR3 regions derived from RNA transcripts. TCR CDR3 underwent first-round RT-PCR with the HTBI primer set. In TCRdb, the multiplex PCR reads were re-called with MiXCR into one record per CDR3 protein. The sample contains about 640,000 distinct CDR3 sequences, under 25% of which appear only once. This clonotype was picked up many times. The antigen is undetermined.

This clonotype originated in a young man with Graves' ophthalmopathy. This rearrangement joins TRBV28 to TRBJ1-5; D gene uncertain. Sequencing input: blood. Here the CDR3 reads CASSFVGGSNQPQHF. The CDR3 DNA sequence: TGTGCCAGCAGCTTCGTTGGAGGTAGCAATCAGCCCCAGCATTTT. The full variable domain, with the rest looked up from reference TRBV28 and TRBJ1-5, is DVKVTQSSRYLVKRTGEKVFLECVQDMDHENMFWYRQDPGLGLRLIYFSYDVKMKEKGDIPEGYSVSREKKERFSLILESASTNQTSMYLCASSFVGGSNQPQHFGDGTRLSIL.